The present entry profiles one T cell receptor (beta chain) with its context. Its cognate antigen is unknown. The data derive from a study of Graves' ophthalmopathy and Graves' hyperthyroidism. The PBMC fraction was derived from roughly 10 ml of fresh peripheral blood. RNA transcripts provided the template for amplifying TCR beta CDR3 regions. HTBI primers were used in a first-round RT-PCR, which preceded a second-round multiplex PCR. One entry per CDR3 protein results from TCRdb running MiXCR on the multiplex PCR reads. Here the sample spans almost 750,000 distinct CDR3 sequences, 40% being singletons. Study-level results: It was with approximately 70% sensitivity and about 72% specificity that the model predicted ophthalmopathy progression. A majority of expanded thyroid clonotypes exceeding 0.001 frequency were likewise present in blood.

From germline, CDR1 is MGHDK and CDR2 SYGVNS. The CDR3 consists of 15 residues. Trimming took off 6 bases at V and 3 bases at J, with 17 bases between the two ends. Sequenced material: peripheral blood. The chain employs TRBV25-1 and TRBJ1-1; a weak D match, TRBD1 (6 bases). The receptor's source is an adult man with Graves' ophthalmopathy. This chain's CDR3 is CASSYFAGADTEAFF. CDR3 nucleotide sequence: TGTGCCAGCAGCTATTTTGCAGGGGCTGACACTGAAGCTTTCTTT.